Listed below are T cell receptor beta chains from one sample, sequenced in a study of CD8 T cells in Susac syndrome. A single record per CDR3 protein comes from TCRdb applying MiXCR to the immunoSEQ multiplex PCR reads. Of about 280,000 distinct CDR3 sequences in the sample, 70% to 90% were seen once. The sample taken for sequencing was CD8+ T cells from PBMCs. Receptors were obtained from a human donor with multiple sclerosis. The CDR3 runs from the conserved cysteine through the conserved F or W. D genes are given only for firm matches. Part of the rows lack a size; the others show once, few, many or a class for expanded clones.

j_call d_call v_call clone_size cdr3_aa cdr3_nt
TRBJ2-3 TRBD2 TRBV2 - CATRRGLAGRDTQYF TGTGCCACTCGCAGGGGACTAGCGGGACGAGATACGCAGTATTTT
TRBJ2-7 - TRBV15 - CATSGRLLSYEQYF TGTGCCACCAGCGGGCGGCTACTCTCCTACGAGCAGTACTTC
TRBJ2-1 TRBD2 TRBV19 - CASSMGTSSYNEQFF TGTGCCAGTAGTATGGGGACTAGCAGCTACAATGAGCAGTTCTTC
TRBJ2-1 - TRBV7-2 - CASSPPGSPRGSEQFF TGTGCCAGCAGCCCCCCGGGATCCCCCCGTGGGAGTGAGCAGTTCTTC
TRBJ2-3 - TRBV27 - CASSYEGGTDTQYF TGTGCCAGCAGTTATGAGGGGGGCACAGATACGCAGTATTTT
TRBJ2-3 TRBD1 TRBV13 - CASSLPPTGGTDTQYF TGTGCCAGCAGCTTACCCCCTACAGGGGGCACAGATACGCAGTATTTT
TRBJ1-1 - TRBV7-9 - CASPGGRMNTEAFF TGTGCCAGCCCTGGGGGTAGGATGAACACTGAAGCTTTCTTT
TRBJ2-7 - TRBV30 once CAWSVMYEQYF TGTGCCTGGAGTGTAATGTACGAGCAGTACTTC
TRBJ2-1 TRBD1 TRBV28 - CASSAPTRTGGHNEQFF TGTGCCAGCAGTGCGCCTACTCGGACAGGGGGCCACAATGAGCAGTTCTTC
TRBJ2-2 - TRBV27 - CASTRAGTGELFF TGTGCCAGCACCCGGGCGGGTACAGGGGAGCTGTTTTTT
TRBJ2-7 TRBD1 TRBV4-2 few CASSRGQGPEQYF TGTGCCAGCAGCCGGGGACAGGGCCCCGAGCAGTACTTC
TRBJ2-3 TRBD2 TRBV2 - CASSEAREGLDTQYF TGTGCCAGCAGTGAAGCCCGGGAGGGACTAGATACGCAGTATTTT
TRBJ2-3 - TRBV27 once CASSRSRDTQYF TGTGCCAGCAGCCGATCCAGAGATACGCAGTATTTT
TRBJ2-5 TRBD2 TRBV5-1 - CASSLGVGLKETQYF TGCGCCAGCAGCTTGGGAGTGGGACTAAAAGAGACCCAGTACTTC
TRBJ2-7 - TRBV7-9 - CASSPRFGPYEQYF TGTGCCAGCAGCCCCAGATTCGGACCCTACGAGCAGTACTTC
TRBJ2-3 - TRBV7-9 - CASINPPLPLTDTQYF TGTGCCAGCATCAACCCGCCTCTCCCCCTCACAGATACGCAGTATTTT
TRBJ2-7 TRBD2 TRBV9 - CASSARLAGVCEQYF TGTGCCAGCAGCGCCCGACTAGCGGGAGTATGCGAGCAGTACTTC
TRBJ1-6 - TRBV10-3 - CAISDIGGTTLHF TGTGCCATCAGTGATATTGGGGGGACGACCCTCCACTTT
TRBJ2-7 TRBD2 TRBV27 - CASSPLSGSNHEQYF TGTGCCAGCAGTCCCCTTAGCGGGAGCAACCACGAGCAGTACTTC
TRBJ2-1 - TRBV27 few CASSLIAEANEQFF TGTGCCAGCAGCCTGATAGCGGAAGCCAATGAGCAGTTCTTC
TRBJ2-3 - TRBV5-6 - CASKYGGSSTDTQYF TGTGCCAGCAAGTACGGGGGATCGAGCACAGATACGCAGTATTTT
TRBJ1-1 - TRBV7-9 - CASSRAPEAFF TGTGCCAGCAGCCGCGCCCCTGAAGCTTTCTTT
TRBJ2-3 - TRBV6-2/TRBV6-3 - CASNRARTDTQYF TGTGCCAGCAACAGGGCCCGCACAGATACGCAGTATTTT
TRBJ1-1 - TRBV6-2/TRBV6-3 - CASSYSAGSAEAFF TGTGCCAGCAGTTACTCGGCAGGGTCAGCTGAAGCTTTCTTT
TRBJ2-1 TRBD2 TRBV6-1 few CASSPLAGVVDEQFF TGTGCCAGCAGCCCATTAGCGGGAGTTGTTGATGAGCAGTTCTTC
TRBJ2-5 - TRBV7-8 - CASTMYQETQYF TGTGCCAGCACCATGTACCAAGAGACCCAGTACTTC
TRBJ2-5 TRBD2 TRBV19 - CASASLAGLRGETQYF TGTGCCAGCGCGTCGCTAGCGGGACTCCGGGGGGAGACCCAGTACTTC
TRBJ1-2 TRBD1 TRBV28 - CASSQIGDSSSLYGYTF TGTGCCAGCAGTCAAATCGGGGACAGCTCAAGTCTCTATGGCTACACCTTC
TRBJ1-2 - TRBV30 - CAWSFDHTVGYTF TGTGCCTGGAGTTTCGACCATACGGTTGGCTACACCTTC
TRBJ2-7 TRBD1 TRBV7-9 - CASSLEGVTGTIYEQYF TGTGCCAGCAGCTTAGAGGGGGTGACAGGGACGATTTACGAGCAGTACTTC
TRBJ1-1 TRBD1 TRBV7-2 - CASRFLSGTGVPEAFF TGTGCCAGCAGATTTTTATCCGGGACAGGGGTGCCTGAAGCTTTCTTT
TRBJ1-2 - TRBV29-1 - CSVEGRVGLGFSNYGYTF TGCAGCGTTGAAGGGAGAGTGGGGTTGGGGTTTTCTAACTATGGCTACACCTTC
TRBJ2-1 - TRBV7-9 - CASSLVGLSVNEQFF TGTGCCAGCAGCTTAGTGGGTCTATCCGTCAATGAGCAGTTCTTC
TRBJ2-6 TRBD1 TRBV29-1 - CSVETRTGLSSGANVLTF TGCAGCGTTGAAACACGGACAGGATTAAGCTCTGGGGCCAACGTCCTGACTTTC
TRBJ2-3 - TRBV30 - CAWSGARDNTDTQYF TGTGCCTGGAGTGGTGCGCGGGACAACACAGATACGCAGTATTTT
TRBJ2-7 TRBD2 TRBV20-1 - CSAREGPLAGVYEQYF TGCAGTGCTAGAGAGGGTCCCCTAGCGGGAGTCTACGAGCAGTACTTC
TRBJ2-1 - TRBV4-1 - CASSHDLEEEQFF TGCGCCAGCAGCCATGACCTGGAGGAGGAGCAGTTCTTC
TRBJ2-7 - TRBV30 - CAWMGDSYEQYF TGTGCCTGGATGGGGGACTCCTACGAGCAGTACTTC
TRBJ1-6 - TRBV28 - CASSLDGDYNSPLHF TGTGCCAGCAGTTTAGATGGGGACTATAATTCACCCCTCCACTTT
TRBJ2-7 TRBD2 TRBV30 - CAWSVLKRSDRGDEQYF TGTGCCTGGAGTGTCCTAAAGCGGTCCGATCGGGGGGACGAGCAGTACTTC
TRBJ1-6 - TRBV5-6 - CASSLGGAPLHF TGTGCCAGCAGCCTCGGGGGTGCACCCCTCCACTTT
TRBJ2-3 - TRBV24-1 once CATLNPTTDTQYF TGTGCCACCTTAAACCCTACCACAGATACGCAGTATTTT
TRBJ2-1 TRBD2 TRBV3-1 - CASSQVASGRRYNEQFF TGTGCCAGCAGCCAAGTCGCTAGCGGGAGAAGGTACAATGAGCAGTTCTTC
TRBJ2-5 TRBD2 TRBV6-1 few CASSFHLAEETQYF TGTGCCAGCAGTTTTCATCTAGCGGAAGAGACCCAGTACTTC
TRBJ1-1 TRBD1 TRBV9 - CASSPWTGPTEAFF TGTGCCAGCAGCCCCTGGACAGGGCCCACTGAAGCTTTCTTT